This T cell receptor (beta chain) was obtained from a study of post-analysis software for immune sequencing data. Study results and caveats: About 5 TRBV segments were significantly more frequent in patients than in controls. TRBV5-6, TRBV5-1 and TRBV20-1 were among these segments. Strong co-clustering by F measure was evident for samples that had been prepared in the same batch.

As concerns this clonotype: No antigen is known for it. Germline is not matched at one junction end, which may reflect a read error.

This CDR3 is built from 15 residues. In germline, CDR1 is DFQATT, CDR2 SNEGSKA (reference sequence). Each TCR beta cDNA library carried unique molecular identifiers. TCRdb processed the PCR reads anew with MiXCR; each CDR3 protein has one entry. The table lists hundreds of thousands of distinct CDR3 sequences, around 44% of them singletons, with around 1.7% in the top ten. This TCR was recovered from a girl under 18 with multiple sclerosis. Sequenced input: blood. This chain links TRBV20-1 with TRBJ2-1; 8 bases agree with TRBD2. The CDR3 spells CSAAGTRGSYNERFF. CDR3 nucleotide sequence: TGCAGTGCTGCCGGGACTAGGGGAAGCTACAATGAGCGGTTCTTC.